Reported below is one TCR beta chain. Its antigen is unidentified. For a library built for alpha chains, this beta chain is a stray read; little rests on its size. Germline V gene data show CDR1 as SNHLY and CDR2 as FYNNEI. CDR3 length equals 15 residues. Deletions cut 2 bases from V and 0 bases from J, with 11 bases between. The sample is drawn from a study of spatial heterogeneity in lung cancer. Study-level findings and limits: Mutation tallies in tumors tracked expanded intratumoral alpha and beta TCR counts.

TCRdb itself ran the 5' RACE reads through MiXCR, one entry per CDR3 protein. The sample lists roughly 16,000 distinct CDR3 sequences, more than 5.5% occurring once. Regarding time point: sample taken at primary tumor resection. This receptor was obtained from a male donor with early-stage non-small cell lung cancer. The chain recombines TRBV2 with TRBJ2-7, with D hard to call. This material consisted of lung tumor tissue, taken at surgery. CDR3 residues: CASSEPQSISYEQYF. The CDR3 DNA is TGTGCCAGCAGTGAACCGCAGAGTATCTCCTACGAGCAGTACTTC.